These T cell receptor beta chains were read from a single sample in a study of blood T cell repertoires in COVID-19. Using immunoSEQ multiplex PCR, the repertoire was profiled, and TCRdb retains in-frame clones only, with some absent. The sample lists hundreds of thousands of clones, 83% occurring once. The sample taken for sequencing was peripheral blood. These receptors all come from a woman aged 40 to 50 with active or convalescent COVID-19. Both conserved end residues are part of each CDR3. Each record gives: CDR3 protein, V gene.

CDR3: CASSPTGLGANVLTF
V: TRBV6-2/TRBV6-3

CDR3: CASRVGAGGSFNSPLHF
V: TRBV9

CDR3: CASSMVQGREQYF
V: TRBV19

CDR3: CASSLRRSYGYTF
V: TRBV6-2/TRBV6-3

CDR3: CASSQEGGAGYTF
V: TRBV3-1/TRBV3-2

CDR3: CASSLTGYEQYF
V: TRBV14

CDR3: CASSYREKNIQYF
V: TRBV5-1

CDR3: CAWSIDRDSPLHF
V: TRBV30

CDR3: CASSEQFGTGVETQYF
V: TRBV6-4

CDR3: CASSRAGKYGYTF
V: TRBV6-5

CDR3: CASSFPSGGRLSYEQYF
V: TRBV7-2

CDR3: CASGLVLTSGSSPSYNEQFF
V: TRBV12-5

CDR3: CASSYAGTEKRKLFF
V: TRBV6-5

CDR3: CASSSPEAGVWDTQYF
V: TRBV7-9

CDR3: CASSLGQGSGNTIYF
V: TRBV6-5

CDR3: CASSSTGGAADTQYF
V: TRBV28

CDR3: CSALTTGGREQYF
V: TRBV29-1

CDR3: CASSAPTVYSNQPQHF
V: TRBV19

CDR3: CASSQGLAGNTGELFF
V: TRBV3-1/TRBV3-2

CDR3: CASSYSRRANEQFF
V: TRBV6-5

CDR3: CASSREIISGNTIYF
V: TRBV7-9

CDR3: CASSYSAAGGSTDTQYF
V: TRBV6-2/TRBV6-3

CDR3: CASSSGGSPIYGYTF
V: TRBV11-2

CDR3: CASSRHSSGGVVGSPLHF
V: TRBV3-1/TRBV3-2

CDR3: CASLDRGASYNEQFF
V: TRBV21-1

CDR3: CASSEWRQGARAFF
V: TRBV25-1

CDR3: CASSVAVGTGRRDTIYF
V: TRBV9

CDR3: CASSRGDRAYGYTF
V: TRBV19

CDR3: CASSLRTGSLSDTQYF
V: TRBV5-6